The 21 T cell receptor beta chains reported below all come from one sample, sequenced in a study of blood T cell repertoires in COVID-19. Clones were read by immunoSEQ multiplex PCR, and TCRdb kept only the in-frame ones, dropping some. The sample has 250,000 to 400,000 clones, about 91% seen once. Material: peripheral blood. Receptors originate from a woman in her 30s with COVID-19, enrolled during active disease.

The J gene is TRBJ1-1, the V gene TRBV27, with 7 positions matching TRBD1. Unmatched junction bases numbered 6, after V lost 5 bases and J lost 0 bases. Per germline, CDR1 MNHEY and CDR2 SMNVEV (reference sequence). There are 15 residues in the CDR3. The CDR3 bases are TGTGCCAGCAGTCCCCGAGGGGGCATGAACACTGAAGCTTTCTTT. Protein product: CASSPRGGMNTEAFF.

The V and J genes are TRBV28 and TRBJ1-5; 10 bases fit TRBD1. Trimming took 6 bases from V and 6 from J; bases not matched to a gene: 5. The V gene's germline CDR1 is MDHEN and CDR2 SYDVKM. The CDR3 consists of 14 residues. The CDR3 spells CASSPRTGGQPQHF. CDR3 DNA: TGTGCCAGCAGCCCCAGGACAGGGGGTCAGCCCCAGCATTTT.

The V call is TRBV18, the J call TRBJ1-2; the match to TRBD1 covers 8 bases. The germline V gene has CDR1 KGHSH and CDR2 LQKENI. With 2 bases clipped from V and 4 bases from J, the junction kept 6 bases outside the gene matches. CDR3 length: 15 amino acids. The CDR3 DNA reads TGTGCCAGCTCACCAACGACAGGGGAGGTCTATGGCTACACCTTC. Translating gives CASSPTTGEVYGYTF.

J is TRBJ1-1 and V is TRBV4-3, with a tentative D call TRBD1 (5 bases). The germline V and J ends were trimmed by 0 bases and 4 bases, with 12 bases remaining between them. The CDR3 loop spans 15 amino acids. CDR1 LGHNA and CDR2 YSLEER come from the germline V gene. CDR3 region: CASSQDGGKGTEAFF. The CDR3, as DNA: TGCGCCAGCAGCCAAGATGGGGGGAAGGGCACTGAAGCTTTCTTT.

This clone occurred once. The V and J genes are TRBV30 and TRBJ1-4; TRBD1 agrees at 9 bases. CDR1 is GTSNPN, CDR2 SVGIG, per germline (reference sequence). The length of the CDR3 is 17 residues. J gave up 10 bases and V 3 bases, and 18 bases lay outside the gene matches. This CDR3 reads CAWSLYSSLGQGRKLFF. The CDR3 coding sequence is TGTGCCTGGAGCCTCTACTCTTCCCTCGGACAGGGGCGAAAACTGTTTTTT.

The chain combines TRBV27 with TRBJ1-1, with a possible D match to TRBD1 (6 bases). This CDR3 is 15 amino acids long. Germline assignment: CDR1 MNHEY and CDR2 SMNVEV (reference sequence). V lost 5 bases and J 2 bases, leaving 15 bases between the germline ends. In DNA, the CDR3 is TGTGCCAGCAGTGCTTCGTGGGGGGGCAACACTGAAGCTTTCTTT. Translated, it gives CASSASWGGNTEAFF.

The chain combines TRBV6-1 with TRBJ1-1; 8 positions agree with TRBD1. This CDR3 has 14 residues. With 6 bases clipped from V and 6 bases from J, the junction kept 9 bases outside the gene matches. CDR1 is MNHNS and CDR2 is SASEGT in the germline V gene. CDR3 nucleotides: TGTGCCAGCAGACACACAGGGGGTAGGGCTGAAGCTTTCTTT. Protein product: CASRHTGGRAEAFF.

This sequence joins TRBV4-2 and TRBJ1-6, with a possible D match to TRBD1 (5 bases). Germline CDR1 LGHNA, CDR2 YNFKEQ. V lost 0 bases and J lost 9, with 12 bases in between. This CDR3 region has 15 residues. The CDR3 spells CASSQDPTGGSPLHF. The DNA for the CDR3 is TGTGCCAGCAGCCAAGACCCAACAGGCGGTTCACCCCTCCACTTT.

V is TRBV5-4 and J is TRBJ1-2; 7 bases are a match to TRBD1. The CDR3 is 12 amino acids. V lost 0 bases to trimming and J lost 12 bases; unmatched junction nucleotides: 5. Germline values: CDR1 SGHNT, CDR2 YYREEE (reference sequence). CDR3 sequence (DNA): TGTGCCAGCAGCTTGGTCGGAGGGACAGACACCTTC. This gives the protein CASSLVGGTDTF.

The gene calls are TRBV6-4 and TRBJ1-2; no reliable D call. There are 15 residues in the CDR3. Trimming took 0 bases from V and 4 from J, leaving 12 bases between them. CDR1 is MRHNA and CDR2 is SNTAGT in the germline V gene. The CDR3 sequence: CASSDSPRMIYGYTF. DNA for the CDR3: TGTGCCAGCAGTGACTCTCCCAGGATGATCTATGGCTACACCTTC.

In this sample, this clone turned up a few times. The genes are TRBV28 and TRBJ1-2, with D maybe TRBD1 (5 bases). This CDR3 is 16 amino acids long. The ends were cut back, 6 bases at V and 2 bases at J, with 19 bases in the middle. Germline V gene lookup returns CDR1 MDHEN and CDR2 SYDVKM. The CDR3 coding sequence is TGTGCCAGCAGAGGGGTAGGTGGCGACAGAAACTATGGCTACACCTTC. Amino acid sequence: CASRGVGGDRNYGYTF.

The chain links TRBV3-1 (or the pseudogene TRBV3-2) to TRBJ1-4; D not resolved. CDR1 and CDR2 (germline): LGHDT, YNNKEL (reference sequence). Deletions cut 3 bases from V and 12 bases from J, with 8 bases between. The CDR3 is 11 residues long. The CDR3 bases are TGTGCCAGCAGCCACCGCACACAACTGTTTTTT. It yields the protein CASSHRTQLFF.

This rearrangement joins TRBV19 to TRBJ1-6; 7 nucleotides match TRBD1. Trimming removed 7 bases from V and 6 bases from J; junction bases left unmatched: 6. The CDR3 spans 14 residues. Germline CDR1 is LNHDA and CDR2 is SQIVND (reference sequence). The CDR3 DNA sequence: TGTGCCAGTAAAACTACAGGGGTTAATTCACCCCTCCACTTT. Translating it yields CASKTTGVNSPLHF.

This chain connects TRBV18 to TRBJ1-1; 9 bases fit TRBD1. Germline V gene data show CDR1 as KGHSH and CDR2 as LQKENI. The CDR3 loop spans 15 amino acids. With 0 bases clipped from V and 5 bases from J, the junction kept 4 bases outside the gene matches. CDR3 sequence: CASSPPTGGGTEAFF. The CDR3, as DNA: TGTGCCAGCTCACCACCGACAGGGGGGGGTACTGAAGCTTTCTTT.

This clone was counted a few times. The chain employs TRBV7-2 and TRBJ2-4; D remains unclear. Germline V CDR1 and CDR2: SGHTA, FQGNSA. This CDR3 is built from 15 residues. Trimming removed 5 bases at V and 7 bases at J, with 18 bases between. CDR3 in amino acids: CASSPRVVQKNIQYF. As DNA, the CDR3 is TGTGCCAGCAGCCCTAGAGTAGTCCAAAAGAACATTCAGTACTTC.

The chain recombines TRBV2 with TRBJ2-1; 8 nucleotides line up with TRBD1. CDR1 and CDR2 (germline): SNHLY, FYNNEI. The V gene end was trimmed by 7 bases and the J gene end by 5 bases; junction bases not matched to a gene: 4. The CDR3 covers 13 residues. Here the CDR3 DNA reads TGTGCCAGCATTCCGGGACAGGACAATGAGCAGTTCTTC. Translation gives CASIPGQDNEQFF. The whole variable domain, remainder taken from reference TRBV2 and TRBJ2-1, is EPEVTQTPSHQVTQMGQEVILRCVPISNHLYFYWYRQILGQKVEFLVSFYNNEISEKSEIFDDQFSVERPDGSNFTLKIRSTKLEDSAMYFCASIPGQDNEQFFGPGTRLTVL.

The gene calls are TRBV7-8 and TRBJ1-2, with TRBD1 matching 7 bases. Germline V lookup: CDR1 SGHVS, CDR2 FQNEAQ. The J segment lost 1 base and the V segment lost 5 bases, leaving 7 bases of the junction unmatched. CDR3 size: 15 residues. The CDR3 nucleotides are TGTGCCAGCAGCCTATGGGACAGTTATAACTATGGCTACACCTTC. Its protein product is CASSLWDSYNYGYTF.

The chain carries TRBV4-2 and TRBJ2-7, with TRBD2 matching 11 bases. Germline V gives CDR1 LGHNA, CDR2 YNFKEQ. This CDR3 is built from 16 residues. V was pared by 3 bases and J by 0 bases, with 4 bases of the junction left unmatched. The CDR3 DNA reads TGTGCCAGCAGCCAGACCGGGACTAGCGGCTCCTACGAGCAGTACTTC. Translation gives CASSQTGTSGSYEQYF.

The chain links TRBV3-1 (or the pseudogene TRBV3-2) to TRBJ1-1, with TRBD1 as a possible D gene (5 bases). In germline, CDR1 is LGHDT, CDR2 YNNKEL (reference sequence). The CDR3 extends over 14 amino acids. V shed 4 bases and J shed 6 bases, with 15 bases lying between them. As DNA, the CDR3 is TGTGCCAGCAGCCGGCAGGGAAGTGGGGCTGAAGCTTTCTTT. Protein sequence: CASSRQGSGAEAFF.

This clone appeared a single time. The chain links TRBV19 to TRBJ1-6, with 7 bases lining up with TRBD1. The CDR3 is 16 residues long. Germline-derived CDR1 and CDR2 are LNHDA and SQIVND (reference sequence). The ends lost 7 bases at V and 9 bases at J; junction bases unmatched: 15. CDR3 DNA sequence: TGTGCCAGTACCCACCACGTGGCAGGGGGTGTTTCACCCCTCCACTTT. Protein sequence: CASTHHVAGGVSPLHF.

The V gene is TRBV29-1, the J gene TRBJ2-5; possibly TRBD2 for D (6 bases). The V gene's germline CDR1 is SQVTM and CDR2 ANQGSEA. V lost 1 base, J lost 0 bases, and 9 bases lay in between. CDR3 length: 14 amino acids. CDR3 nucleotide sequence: TGCAGCGTTGAAGCATGGGACTACCAAGAGACCCAGTACTTC. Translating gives CSVEAWDYQETQYF. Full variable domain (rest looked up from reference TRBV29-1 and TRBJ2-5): SAVISQKPSRDICQRGTSLTIQCQVDSQVTMMFWYRQQPGQSLTLIATANQGSEATYESGFVIDKFPISRPNLTFSTLTVSNMSPEDSSIYLCSVEAWDYQETQYFGPGTRLLVL.